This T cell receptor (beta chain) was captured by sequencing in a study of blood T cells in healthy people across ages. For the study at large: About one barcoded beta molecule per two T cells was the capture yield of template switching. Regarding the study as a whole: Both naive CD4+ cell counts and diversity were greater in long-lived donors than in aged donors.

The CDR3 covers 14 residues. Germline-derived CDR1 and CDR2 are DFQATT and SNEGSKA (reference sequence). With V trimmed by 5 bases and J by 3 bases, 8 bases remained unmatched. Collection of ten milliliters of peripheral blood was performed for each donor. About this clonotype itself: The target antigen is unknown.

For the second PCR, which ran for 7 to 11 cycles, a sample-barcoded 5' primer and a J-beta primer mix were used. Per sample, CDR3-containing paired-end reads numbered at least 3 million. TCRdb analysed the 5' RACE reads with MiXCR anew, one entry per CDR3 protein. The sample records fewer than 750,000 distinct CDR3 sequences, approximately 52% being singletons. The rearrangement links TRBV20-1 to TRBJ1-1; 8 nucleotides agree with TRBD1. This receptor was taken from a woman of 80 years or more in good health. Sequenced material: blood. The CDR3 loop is CSAQTGDGHTEAFF. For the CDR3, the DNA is TGCAGTGCTCAGACAGGGGACGGGCACACTGAAGCTTTCTTT.